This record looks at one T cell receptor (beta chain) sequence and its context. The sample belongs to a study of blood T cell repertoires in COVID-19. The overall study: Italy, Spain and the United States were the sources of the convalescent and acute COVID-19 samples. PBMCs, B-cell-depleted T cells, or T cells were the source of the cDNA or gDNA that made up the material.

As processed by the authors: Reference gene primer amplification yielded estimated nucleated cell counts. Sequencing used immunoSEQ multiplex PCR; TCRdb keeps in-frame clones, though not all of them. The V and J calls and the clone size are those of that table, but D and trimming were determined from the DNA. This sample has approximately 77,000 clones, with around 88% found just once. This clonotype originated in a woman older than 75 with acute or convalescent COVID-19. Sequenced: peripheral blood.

The DNA of the CDR3 is TGTGCCAGCAGTTATTCCCCGGGGACAGGGGATTGGAGCAATCAGCCCCAGCATTTT. As protein: CASSYSPGTGDWSNQPQHF. V gene TRBV6-4 combines with J gene TRBJ1-5; 10 bases match TRBD1. The CDR3 is 19 amino acids. V was clipped by 5 bases and J by 1 base; unmatched bases: 14. The germline V gene encodes CDR1 MRHNA and CDR2 SNTAGT.